This TCR beta chain was sequenced in a study of control samples from healthy donors and cancer patients. CDR1 and CDR2 (germline): SGHTA, FQGNSA. The CDR3 length is 14 residues. After removal of 5 bases from V and 8 bases from J, the junction contained 9 bases not matched to a gene. The repertoire was sequenced with immunoSEQ multiplex PCR; TCRdb's copy has only in-frame clones and lacks some. In the table there are over 150,000 clones, roughly 94% of which are singletons. The chain employs TRBV7-2 and TRBJ1-1; TRBD1 agrees at 9 bases. The sample consisted of blood. The sequence was collected from a man aged 40-50 years in good health. This CDR3 reads CASSRDRASKEAFF. CDR3 coding DNA: TGTGCCAGCAGCCGGGACAGGGCGTCGAAAGAAGCTTTCTTT.